The source of this T cell receptor (beta chain) is a study of blood T cell repertoires in COVID-19. Sequencing was performed with immunoSEQ multiplex PCR; in TCRdb, only in-frame clones are kept and a portion is missing. The repertoire has roughly 150,000 clones, 75% to 90% of them found once; the top ten carry approximately 0.5%. The germline CDR1 and CDR2 sequences are GTSNPN and SVGIG (reference sequence). V dropped 1 base and J dropped 3 bases, with 13 bases sitting between them. The CDR3 spans 14 residues. This clone showed up just once. The chain joins TRBV30 to TRBJ2-7, with a tentative D call TRBD2 (6 bases). Material: peripheral blood. The origin of this receptor is a man between 60 and 70 years old with acute or convalescent COVID-19. This chain's CDR3 is CAWSGGGGYYEQYF. CDR3 sequence (DNA): TGTGCCTGGAGTGGGGGAGGCGGGTACTACGAGCAGTACTTC.